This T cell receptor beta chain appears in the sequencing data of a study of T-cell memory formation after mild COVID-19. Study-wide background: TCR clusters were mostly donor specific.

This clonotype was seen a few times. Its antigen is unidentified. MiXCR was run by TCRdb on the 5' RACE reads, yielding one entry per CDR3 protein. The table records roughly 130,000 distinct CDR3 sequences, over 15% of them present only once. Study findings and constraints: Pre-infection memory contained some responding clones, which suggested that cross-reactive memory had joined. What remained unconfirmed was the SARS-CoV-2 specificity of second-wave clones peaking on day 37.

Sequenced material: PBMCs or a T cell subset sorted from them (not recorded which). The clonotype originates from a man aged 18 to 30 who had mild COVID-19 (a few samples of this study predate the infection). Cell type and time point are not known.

Written as DNA, the CDR3 is TGTGCCAGCAGTTCTGGGGGCAATGAGCAGTTCTTC. Translation: CASSSGGNEQFF. This chain uses TRBV28 with TRBJ2-1, with D perhaps assigned TRBD1 or TRBD2 (5 bases each). Germline CDR1 is MDHEN and CDR2 is SYDVKM. V lost 4 bases and J lost 6, with 7 bases in between. The CDR3 runs to 12 residues. Full variable domain (missing parts from reference TRBV28 and TRBJ2-1): DVKVTQSSRYLVKRTGEKVFLECVQDMDHENMFWYRQDPGLGLRLIYFSYDVKMKEKGDIPEGYSVSREKKERFSLILESASTNQTSMYLCASSSGGNEQFFGPGTRLTVL.